This T cell receptor beta chain appears in the sequencing data of a study of T cell responses to AZD1222 COVID-19 vaccine (dated by TCRdb to the early 2020s). Broadly, across the study: TCR sequencing covered fewer than 250 trial participants: 207 given two doses of AZD1222 and 26 given two doses of MenACWY control vaccine. Trial participants were enrolled by age into subgroups of 18-55, 56-69 and 70-plus years, and around 150, 29 and 61 TCR-sequenced participants, respectively, were included in these subgroups.

Concerning this clone: This receptor's antigen is unknown. One base away there is no much larger clone; base qualities are not given.

What the time point label conveys for this sample: baseline before first vaccination. Interpreted using the paper, the treatment or condition label stands for: meningococcal conjugate vaccine given as trial control. The vaccinee samples were drawn from two UK trials, COV001 and COV002, one of which was a single-blind randomized controlled phase 2/3 trial testing AZD1222 (ChAdOx1 nCoV-19) in healthy adults. For TCRbeta chain sequencing, PBMC samples from trial participants were taken at day 0 and at day 28 after the second dose. The CDR3 regions of human TCRbeta chains were subjected to immunosequencing. The study's own analysis went as follows. TCRs in the repertoires were compared against a reference library of SARS-CoV-2-specific TCRs that had been generated with the MIRA antigen-specificity platform. Breadth meant the fraction of unique TCRs that were SARS-CoV-2-associated, whereas depth meant the fraction of total T cells that were SARS-CoV-2-associated. Using the MIRA data, each spike-specific TCR was assigned both to the spike region to which the TCR was reactive and to a CD4 or CD8 class. Log10-transformed breadth and depth values were compared by one-way ANOVA with Sidak's multiple comparisons tests. TCRdb provides this immuneACCESS table in a form limited to in-frame rearrangements. Some clones are lacking; in checked studies, under half of them reflect an unresolved V gene, and why the rest are absent is not known. V and J calls and clone size follow that table, whereas D and trimming were derived from the DNA. For this sample there are 100,000 or so clones; 70% to 90% appear just once. The ten biggest clones cover 4.2% of the sample.

CDR1 and CDR2, looked up from the germline V gene, are KGHSH and LQKENI. The V end loses 3 bases and the J end loses 5 bases, and a stretch of 8 bases separates them. The CDR3 runs 12 residues from the cysteine to the phenylalanine. Only the CDR3 region is kept as DNA, spanning 36 bases read in frame from base 1. Beyond this particular receptor, the publication reports: After two AZD1222 doses, both the breadth and the depth of spike-specific TCRs were significantly higher than at day 0 and than in MenACWY recipients. In the small 56-69-year group, the increase in depth fell short of significance, most likely because of low power. Most participants were white British and females outnumbered males, and the authors suggested that clonal diversity may have been underestimated. No day 14 peak-response samples were available, so repertoires were characterized only after the peak T cell response. Conclusions about previously exposed vaccinees are limited, since just five or six AZD1222 recipients were seropositive for SARS-CoV-2 at baseline. Reportedly, almost half of the unique spike-specific TCRs recognized epitopes lying outside the regions that are mutated in the B.1.351 and B.1.1.7 variants. CD4 TCRs associated with the vaccine covered the entire spike protein, and the dominant responses were in regions 160-218 and 743-854.

The source is an adult in good health. The rearranged segments are TRBV18 and TRBJ2-7; a confident D gene designation cannot be given. The sample in question was peripheral blood, obtained on day 0 of MenACWY control vaccination. The CDR3 has the sequence CASSPPSDEQYF. The sequenced DNA: TGTGCCAGCTCACCCCCCTCAGACGAGCAGTACTTC. The CDR3 plus the reference TRBV18 and TRBJ2-7 genes for the other parts give the full variable domain: NAGVMQNPRHLVRRRGQEARLRCSPMKGHSHVYWYRQLPEEGLKFMVYLQKENIIDESGMPKERFSAEFPKEGPSILRIQQVVRGDSAAYFCASSPPSDEQYFGPGTRLTVT.